This is a list of T cell receptor beta chains from one sample in a study of CD8+CD57+ T cells in acquired aplastic anemia. TCRdb reanalysed the reads using MiXCR and keeps one entry per CDR3 protein. Of about 180,000 distinct CDR3 sequences in the sample, nearly 65% were seen once. Input material: sorted CD4+, CD8+, or CD8+CD57+ T cells (not recorded which) from PBMCs. The receptors come from a human donor with aplastic anemia. The CDR3 runs from the conserved cysteine through the conserved F or W.

j_gene	v_gene	CDR3aa
TRBJ2-7	TRBV7-8	CASSLRSGQTAYEQYF
TRBJ2-3	TRBV14	CASTLLAGPTDTQYF
TRBJ2-5	TRBV9	CASSPTRRGGRETQYF
TRBJ1-2	TRBV4-1	CASSRPGQGANFGYTF
TRBJ1-1	TRBV7-2	CASSLGRREASF
TRBJ2-5	TRBV7-9	CASSLAVGWETQYF
TRBJ2-7	TRBV10-3	CAISEVAGSSYEQYF
TRBJ2-7	TRBV19	CASSPTGDGEQYF
TRBJ2-6	TRBV19	CASSWSSGANVLTF
TRBJ1-1	TRBV6-6	CASSPWRGTTEAFF
TRBJ2-1	TRBV20-1	CSAASGTSGLEQFF